This T cell receptor beta chain comes out of a study of T cells in Graves' hyperthyroidism and ophthalmopathy. This CDR3 has 15 amino acids. Germline lookup yields CDR1 SGHTA and CDR2 FQGNSA. The ends were cut back, 5 bases at V and 4 bases at J, with 17 bases in the middle. The investigators amplified TCR beta CDR3 regions from RNA transcripts. TCR CDR3 underwent first-round RT-PCR with the HTBI primer set. Using its own MiXCR run on the multiplex PCR reads, TCRdb lists one record per CDR3 protein. The data show a few hundred thousand distinct CDR3 sequences, around 15% seen once. The study excluded patients with uncontrolled infection, other autoimmune disease, pregnancy or lactation.

The J gene is TRBJ1-2, the V gene TRBV7-2; D is perhaps TRBD1 (5 bases). This TCR was sampled from a woman aged 40 to 49 with Graves' ophthalmopathy. What was sequenced was blood. CDR3 amino acids: CASSVYRGRGYGYTF. The CDR3 nucleotides read TGTGCCAGCAGCGTTTACCGGGGGAGAGGCTATGGCTACACCTTC.